What follows describes a single T cell receptor beta chain. This specimen belongs to a study of blood T cell repertoires in COVID-19. Trimming pared 5 bases from V and 5 bases from J, leaving 11 bases between. CDR3 length: 13 residues. Germline assignment: CDR1 LNHDA and CDR2 SQIVND (reference sequence). As originally analysed: Reference gene primer amplification gave estimated nucleated cell counts. Method: immunoSEQ multiplex PCR; TCRdb's copy keeps in-frame clones and lacks some. V, J and clone size are taken as reported in that table, and D and trimming were inferred from the DNA itself. The sample records about 230,000 clones, about 85% being singletons.

Sequencing was done on a sample of peripheral blood. The chain recombines TRBV19 with TRBJ2-3; no definite D call. This TCR came from a woman over 75 with active or convalescent COVID-19. The CDR3 sequence: CASSYNRLDTQYF. The CDR3 DNA sequence: TGTGCCAGTAGTTATAACCGACTAGATACGCAGTATTTT.